Below, 26 T cell receptor beta chains from the same sample are listed, as sequenced in a study of shared clonotypes between healthy human individuals. Assay: immunoSEQ multiplex PCR; the TCRdb copy retains only in-frame clones and omits some. The data show under 750,000 clones, with roughly two thirds seen just once and under 2% held by the top ten. What was sequenced was memory CD4+ T cells sorted from blood. Subset indicated: CD45RA-negative fraction. These TCRs come from a woman in her 30s in good health.

The rearrangement links TRBV5-4 to TRBJ2-5, with a weak D call TRBD2 (6 bases). The CDR3 totals 15 residues. Trimming left V 1 base short and J 3 bases short, with 13 bases between. Looked up from germline, CDR1 is SGHNT and CDR2 is YYREEE (reference sequence). The CDR3 DNA reads as TGTGCCAGCAGCTTGCGGAGGGCCCTCGAAGAGACCCAGTACTTC. Protein sequence: CASSLRRALEETQYF.

The chain couples TRBV2 to TRBJ2-3; a weak D match, TRBD2 (5 bases). Germline V gives CDR1 SNHLY, CDR2 FYNNEI. This CDR3 is 14 amino acids long. V lost 6 bases, J lost 3 bases, and 13 bases lay in between. CDR3: CASRPGFGTDTQYF. CDR3 nucleotides: TGTGCCAGCAGACCGGGATTCGGGACAGATACGCAGTATTTT.

CDR3 protein: CASSQARGTGELFF. DNA for the CDR3: TGTGCCAGCAGCCAAGCACGGGGGACCGGGGAGCTGTTTTTT. This chain uses TRBV4-2 with TRBJ2-2, with a tentative D call TRBD2 (6 bases). Germline lookup yields CDR1 LGHNA and CDR2 YNFKEQ. Trimming removed 1 base at V and 5 bases at J, with 8 bases between. This CDR3 has 14 amino acids.

Here the CDR3 reads CASIHRQGDIQYF. CDR3 DNA sequence: TGTGCCAGTATTCATCGTCAGGGGGACATTCAGTACTTC. The genes are TRBV19 and TRBJ2-4, with 7 bases lining up with TRBD1. CDR3 size: 13 residues. Germline lookup yields CDR1 LNHDA and CDR2 SQIVND (reference sequence). V lost 7 bases to trimming and J lost 8 bases; unmatched junction nucleotides: 8.

The chain uses TRBV28 and TRBJ1-5; D possibly corresponds to TRBD1 (6 bases). The CDR3 contains 18 residues. V was clipped by 6 bases and J by 0 bases, with 21 bases between them. Germline V gives CDR1 MDHEN, CDR2 SYDVKM. The CDR3 sequence: CASRSEWGDIHSNQPQHF. Here the CDR3 DNA reads TGTGCCAGCAGGTCTGAGTGGGGGGACATCCATAGCAATCAGCCCCAGCATTTT.

The chain carries TRBV27 and TRBJ1-1; tentatively, D is TRBD1 (6 bases). This CDR3 is built from 15 residues. V was cut by 4 bases and J by 0 bases, with 12 bases left in between. CDR1 is MNHEY and CDR2 is SMNVEV in the germline V gene (reference sequence). CDR3 in DNA: TGTGCCAGCAGTTCCCAGGGGATAATGAACACTGAAGCTTTCTTT. It specifies CASSSQGIMNTEAFF.

The CDR3 spells CASKMGGSEKLFF. CDR3 nucleotide sequence: TGTGCCAGCAAGATGGGGGGTTCTGAAAAACTGTTTTTT. The rearrangement uses TRBV6-6 and TRBJ1-4; maybe TRBD1 (5 bases). Germline CDR1 and CDR2: MNHNY and SVGAGI (reference sequence). The CDR3 has 13 amino acids. The V gene lost 7 bases and the J gene lost 7 bases, with 13 bases spanning the gap.

This clone was found a few times. This CDR3 reads CASSSTSNEQFF. CDR3 in DNA: TGTGCCAGCAGCTCGACTAGCAATGAGCAGTTCTTC. The rearrangement links TRBV13 to TRBJ2-1; TRBD2 might be the D (6 bases). The V end lost 4 bases, the J end lost 6 bases, and 7 bases lay between the germline ends. The CDR3 contains 12 residues. The germline gives CDR1 PRHDT, CDR2 FYEKMQ (reference sequence).

The chain recombines TRBV6-5 with TRBJ1-3, with 8 nucleotides matching TRBD1. The V and J ends lost 5 bases and 2 bases, in that order; junction bases with no gene match: 5. CDR3 length: 15 residues. Germline V lookup: CDR1 MNHEY, CDR2 SVGAGI. The CDR3 DNA is TGTGCCAGCAGTAGACAGGGGTGGGCTGGAAACACCATATATTTT. It specifies CASSRQGWAGNTIYF.

The chain has TRBV6-1 and TRBJ2-7, with 7 bases identical to TRBD2. The germline CDR1 and CDR2 sequences are MNHNS and SASEGT. The CDR3 extends over 13 amino acids. Trimming took 7 bases from V and 3 from J; bases not matched to a gene: 6. The CDR3 coding sequence is TGTGCCAGCAATCTAGCGGACCGCTACGAGCAGTACTTC. It codes for CASNLADRYEQYF.

The V gene is TRBV7-2, the J gene TRBJ2-5; TRBD2 might be the D (5 bases). The CDR3 totals 13 residues. Germline V gene data show CDR1 as SGHTA and CDR2 as FQGNSA. V lost 6 bases and J 9 bases, leaving 17 bases between the germline ends. The CDR3 DNA is TGTGCCAGCAGAGCCGACCTCGGGGTGGCCCAGTACTTC. It encodes CASRADLGVAQYF.

The chain joins TRBV7-9 to TRBJ2-2; D is possibly TRBD1 or TRBD2 (5 bases each). Germline CDR1 reads SEHNR; CDR2 reads FQNEAQ (reference sequence). V dropped 4 bases and J dropped 2 bases, with 14 bases sitting between them. The CDR3 sequence is 16 residues long. DNA of the CDR3: TGTGCCAGCAGCTCCCGAGGGGAGATAAACACCGGGGAGCTGTTTTTT. This sequence encodes CASSSRGEINTGELFF.

The chain carries TRBV19 and TRBJ2-7; possible D gene TRBD2, 5 bases. V gave up 5 bases and J gave up 3 bases, with 20 bases separating them. The CDR3 has 16 amino acids. Germline CDR1 is LNHDA and CDR2 is SQIVND (reference sequence). The CDR3 DNA reads as TGTGCCAGTAGTCTGGCCCCGGGATTAAGGGTCTACGAGCAGTACTTC. Translation: CASSLAPGLRVYEQYF.

The chain uses TRBV9 and TRBJ1-3, with D uncertain. V was shortened by 4 bases and J by 0 bases, with 11 bases between the two germline ends. Germline values: CDR1 SGDLS, CDR2 YYNGEE. The CDR3 spans 15 residues. This chain's CDR3 is CASSQRAFSGNTIYF. The CDR3 nucleotides read TGTGCCAGCAGCCAGAGGGCTTTCTCTGGAAACACCATATATTTT. Drawing the rest from reference TRBV9 and TRBJ1-3, the complete variable domain is DSGVTQTPKHLITATGQRVTLRCSPRSGDLSVYWYQQSLDQGLQFLIQYYNGEERAKGNILERFSAQQFPDLHSELNLSSLELGDSALYFCASSQRAFSGNTIYFGEGSWLTVV.

This chain uses TRBV6-5 with TRBJ2-7; D unclear. V shed 2 bases and J shed 0 bases, with 11 bases lying between them. Germline V gene data show CDR1 as MNHEY and CDR2 as SVGAGI. CDR3 size: 15 residues. The CDR3 protein is CASSYGTTSSYEQYF. The CDR3 region has the DNA TGTGCCAGCAGTTACGGAACTACGAGCTCCTACGAGCAGTACTTC.

This clone was seen ten or more times. V gene TRBV2 combines with J gene TRBJ1-5; no clear D gene. The V end was cut by 2 bases, the J end by 3 bases, with 14 bases between. The CDR3 totals 16 residues. Germline loops: CDR1 SNHLY, CDR2 FYNNEI. The CDR3: CASSESSPRNNQPQHF. In nucleotides, the CDR3 is TGTGCCAGCAGTGAAAGTTCCCCCCGGAACAATCAGCCCCAGCATTTT.

The V gene is TRBV28, the J gene TRBJ1-4, with a possible D match to TRBD1 (6 bases). Germline CDR1 is MDHEN and CDR2 is SYDVKM. This CDR3 has 15 amino acids. Trimming took off 5 bases at V and 7 bases at J, with 17 bases between the two ends. CDR3 loop: CASSITGSAREKLFF. CDR3 nucleotide sequence: TGTGCCAGCAGTATTACAGGGTCGGCTCGTGAAAAACTGTTTTTT.

The chain is built from TRBV4-1 and TRBJ1-1; D may be TRBD1 (6 bases). The V end lost 2 bases, the J end lost 11 bases, and 18 bases lay between the germline ends. The CDR3 covers 14 residues. CDR1 MGHRA and CDR2 YSYEKL come from the germline V gene. The CDR3 protein is CASSQFPGEIDAFF. The CDR3 DNA sequence: TGCGCCAGCAGCCAATTCCCAGGGGAAATCGATGCTTTCTTT.

This sequence joins TRBV19 and TRBJ1-2; D remains ambiguous. Trimming left V 6 bases short and J 4 bases short, with 18 bases between. This CDR3 spans 15 amino acids. Germline V CDR1 and CDR2: LNHDA, SQIVND (reference sequence). The CDR3 DNA reads as TGTGCCAGTAGCTATGACAAATACCTTGTCTATGGCTACACCTTC. Translated: CASSYDKYLVYGYTF.

The chain uses TRBV6-1 and TRBJ2-5; D may be TRBD1 (5 bases). Germline CDR1 reads MNHNS; CDR2 reads SASEGT. Trimming stripped 5 bases from V and 5 bases from J, with 9 bases between. The CDR3 contains 12 residues. Here the CDR3 reads CASSKRQETQYF. The CDR3 nucleotides read TGTGCCAGCAGTAAAAGACAGGAGACCCAGTACTTC.

DNA for the CDR3: TGTGCCAGCAGCTTGGGACAGACTAGCACAGATACGCAGTATTTT. Translation: CASSLGQTSTDTQYF. The V call is TRBV5-6, the J call TRBJ2-3; D perhaps matches TRBD1 (5 bases). There are 15 residues in the CDR3. The ends were cut back, 0 bases at V and 0 bases at J, with 8 bases in the middle. Germline CDR1 SGHDT, CDR2 YYEEEE.

The V and J genes are TRBV19 and TRBJ2-3; 9 bases agree with TRBD2. The germline V gene has CDR1 LNHDA and CDR2 SQIVND (reference sequence). Germline trimming cut 5 bases from V and 8 bases from J; bases unmatched to any gene: 17. The CDR3 is made up of 17 amino acids. The CDR3 DNA is TGTGCCAGTAGTTCGGCAGGTAGCGGGAGCGTTATGGGTACGCAGTATTTT. Translating gives CASSSAGSGSVMGTQYF.

This sequence joins TRBV29-1 and TRBJ1-2; the D is unclear. Germline CDR1 SQVTM, CDR2 ANQGSEA. V was pared by 8 bases and J by 4 bases, with 11 bases between. This CDR3 comprises 11 residues. The CDR3 loop is CSIVEAYGYTF. CDR3 nucleotides: TGCAGCATAGTCGAAGCCTATGGCTACACCTTC.

This clone occurred many times. The gene calls are TRBV21-1 and TRBJ1-4; the D call TRBD1 from the table was never checked on the DNA. TRBV21-1 is recorded as a pseudogene. CDR3 length: 14 amino acids. CDR3 sequence reads: CASGIQGSNEKLFF. The CDR3 DNA reads as TGTGCCAGCGGGATACAGGGATCTAATGAAAAACTGTTTTTT.

This chain uses TRBV11-3 with TRBJ2-3; D might be TRBD1 (5 bases). CDR1 is SGHNT, CDR2 YENEEA, per germline. The CDR3 covers 14 residues. With 2 bases removed from V and 1 base from J, the gap between germline ends came to 7 bases. The CDR3 sequence is CASSLLGGTDTQYF. CDR3 nucleotides: TGTGCCAGCAGCTTACTAGGGGGCACAGATACGCAGTATTTT.

This clone has just a few counts. This sample also contains other DNA sequences that code for the same CDR3. The rearrangement links TRBV7-2 to TRBJ2-5, with no clear D. Trimming cost V 3 bases and J 8 bases, with 13 bases left between them. The germline gives CDR1 SGHTA, CDR2 FQGNSA. The CDR3 spans 13 residues. In DNA form, the CDR3 reads TGTGCCAGCAGCTTTTTGAATGGAAAAACCCAGTACTTC. Its protein product is CASSFLNGKTQYF. Filled out from reference TRBV7-2 and TRBJ2-5, the complete variable domain reads GAGVSQSPSNKVTEKGKDVELRCDPISGHTALYWYRQSLGQGLEFLIYFQGNSAPDKSGLPSDRFSAERTGGSVSTLTIQRTQQEDSAVYLCASSFLNGKTQYFGPGTRLLVL.